This TCR beta chain stems from a study of beta chain features in type 1 diabetes. The CDR3 runs to 17 residues. Trimming cost V 3 bases and J 4 bases; bases outside gene matches: 18. In germline, CDR1 is GTSNPN, CDR2 SVGIG (reference sequence). The entirety of the isolated RNA underwent reverse transcription, so expressed TCRB transcripts were sequenced. Libraries were prepared by immunoSEQ multiplex PCR; TCRdb keeps only in-frame clonotypes and omits some of them. The sample shows about 620,000 clones, about 16% of them seen only once. V usage is TRBV30 and J usage is TRBJ2-7; TRBD1 matches 7 bases. Material: naive CD4+ T cells from blood. The receptor was isolated from a man in his late teens or twenties in good health. CDR3 amino acids: CAWRVRQGGRLVYEQYF. The CDR3 DNA reads TGTGCCTGGAGAGTTCGACAGGGCGGACGACTGGTTTACGAGCAGTACTTC.